This is a list of T cell receptor beta chains from one sample in a study of T cells after yellow fever vaccination. TCRdb re-called the 5' RACE reads with MiXCR, one entry per CDR3 protein. The sample includes some 350,000 distinct CDR3 sequences, 8.7% of them seen just once. The starting material was PBMCs, obtained on the day of the first yellow fever vaccination. All receptors derive from a man between 18 and 35 years old who received the YFV17D yellow fever vaccine. Each CDR3 is given with its conserved first and last residue. Each record gives: CDR3 protein, CDR3 DNA, clone size, V gene, J gene, D gene. D genes are given only for firm matches. Expanded clones get a size class; other rows say once, few or many, or leave the size out.

CATSDWRGASSYNEQFF	TGTGCCACCAGTGATTGGAGGGGGGCCTCCTCCTACAATGAGCAGTTCTTC	many	TRBV24-1	TRBJ2-1	-
CASSREGYNEQFF	TGTGCCTCCTCTCGCGAGGGCTACAATGAGCAGTTCTTC	few	TRBV10-3	TRBJ2-1	-
CSVQTSGGYEQYF	TGCAGCGTTCAAACTAGCGGGGGGTACGAGCAGTACTTC	few	TRBV29-1	TRBJ2-7	TRBD2
CASVLTGLETQYF	TGTGCCAGCGTATTGACAGGGCTGGAGACCCAGTACTTC	-	TRBV28	TRBJ2-5	TRBD1
CASSFTRTGEFGYTF	TGTGCCAGCAGTTTCACAAGGACAGGGGAGTTTGGCTACACCTTC	many	TRBV27	TRBJ1-2	TRBD1
CASSLSTNNEQFF	TGCGCCAGCAGCTTGTCCACTAACAATGAGCAGTTCTTC	many	TRBV5-1	TRBJ2-1	-
CASSWRDSYEQYF	TGCGCCAGCAGCTGGCGGGACAGTTACGAGCAGTACTTC	few	TRBV5-1	TRBJ2-7	-
CASSSDTSLNEQFF	TGTGCCAGCAGTTCCGACACTAGTCTCAATGAGCAGTTCTTC	few	TRBV7-7	TRBJ2-1	-
CASSPIPGRLGEQYF	TGTGCCAGCTCACCGATCCCAGGACGGCTCGGCGAGCAGTACTTC	-	TRBV18	TRBJ2-7	-
CASSLGQPNTEAFF	TGTGCCAGCAGTTTGGGACAGCCGAACACTGAAGCTTTCTTT	many	TRBV12-3/TRBV12-4	TRBJ1-1	TRBD1
CASSVGLGQGMNTEAFF	TGTGCCAGCAGCGTAGGGTTGGGACAGGGGATGAACACTGAAGCTTTCTTT	-	TRBV9	TRBJ1-1	TRBD1
CASSPGTVLMQDTQYF	TGTGCCAGCAGCCCAGGGACTGTTCTCATGCAAGATACGCAGTATTTT	-	TRBV5-5	TRBJ2-3	-
CSASGPEETQYF	TGCAGTGCTTCGGGACCCGAAGAGACCCAGTACTTC	few	TRBV20-1	TRBJ2-5	-
CASRVPGGDGNEQFF	TGTGCCAGCAGAGTGCCGGGGGGAGATGGTAATGAGCAGTTCTTC	-	TRBV4-2	TRBJ2-1	TRBD2
CASSLIQDTEAFF	TGTGCCAGCAGCTTAATACAGGACACTGAAGCTTTCTTT	-	TRBV7-9	TRBJ1-1	-
CASSSPPAGGYNEQFF	TGTGCCAGCAGTTCCCCCCCGGCGGGGGGGTACAATGAGCAGTTCTTC	many	TRBV12-3/TRBV12-4	TRBJ2-1	TRBD2
CASSLWGTSNEQFF	TGTGCCAGCAGCTTATGGGGAACCAGCAATGAGCAGTTCTTC	few	TRBV7-2	TRBJ2-1	-
CASSYNAGASGEYNEQFF	TGTGCCAGCAGTTACAACGCAGGAGCTAGCGGGGAGTACAATGAGCAGTTCTTC	few	TRBV6-5	TRBJ2-1	TRBD2
CASSLTSGGASNEQFF	TGTGCCAGCAGCTTAACAAGCGGGGGGGCGAGTAATGAGCAGTTCTTC	-	TRBV11-2	TRBJ2-1	TRBD2
CATSRDLILTGELFF	TGTGCCACCAGCAGAGATCTAATACTCACCGGGGAGCTGTTTTTT	-	TRBV15	TRBJ2-2	-
CASSFGGLRILGYTF	TGCGCCAGCAGCTTTGGGGGGCTCAGGATTCTTGGCTACACCTTC	few	TRBV5-1	TRBJ1-2	-
CSAGDRVVDTGELFF	TGCAGTGCTGGTGACAGGGTGGTAGACACCGGGGAGCTGTTTTTT	few	TRBV20-1	TRBJ2-2	TRBD1
CASSRDHRWGDPDYNEQFF	TGCGCCAGCAGCCGAGACCACCGGTGGGGTGACCCCGACTACAATGAGCAGTTCTTC	few	TRBV4-3	TRBJ2-1	-
CASSEPWDRGGGYTF	TGTGCCAGCAGTGAGCCTTGGGACAGGGGAGGTGGCTACACCTTC	few	TRBV28	TRBJ1-2	TRBD1
CASSVARAEAFF	TGTGCCAGCAGTGTCGCCAGGGCTGAAGCTTTCTTT	-	TRBV2	TRBJ1-1	-
CASSRGTGRSYNEQFF	TGTGCCAGCAGCCGCGGGACGGGGAGATCCTACAATGAGCAGTTCTTC	few	TRBV7-7	TRBJ2-1	-
CASSWSGANVLTF	TGTGCCAGCAGCTGGTCTGGGGCCAACGTCCTGACTTTC	few	TRBV7-2	TRBJ2-6	-
CASSQVQGKAFF	TGTGCCAGCAGCCAAGTGCAGGGAAAAGCTTTCTTT	few	TRBV4-2	TRBJ1-1	-
CASSQDFSWTGSSYEQYF	TGCGCCAGCAGCCAAGATTTTTCTTGGACAGGCAGCTCCTACGAGCAGTACTTC	-	TRBV4-3	TRBJ2-7	TRBD1
CASSLGDVANTGELFF	TGTGCCAGCAGCTTAGGGGACGTCGCGAACACCGGGGAGCTGTTTTTT	-	TRBV7-7	TRBJ2-2	-
CASSPRGGDGADTQYF	TGCGCCAGCAGCCCACGCGGGGGGGACGGGGCAGATACGCAGTATTTT	-	TRBV4-3	TRBJ2-3	TRBD2
CVSTPSGGAREQFF	TGTGTTTCAACTCCTAGCGGGGGGGCCCGAGAGCAGTTCTTC	-	TRBV6-1	TRBJ2-1	TRBD2
CSAIGQTNSPLHF	TGCAGTGCTATCGGGCAGACTAATTCACCCCTCCACTTT	many	TRBV20-1	TRBJ1-6	-
CASSPGTATFNQPQHF	TGTGCCAGCAGCCCTGGGACAGCTACCTTCAATCAGCCCCAGCATTTT	few	TRBV6-1	TRBJ1-5	TRBD1
CASSGGTGKHTDTQYF	TGTGCCAGCAGCGGCGGGACAGGGAAACACACAGATACGCAGTATTTT	few	TRBV7-9	TRBJ2-3	TRBD1
CSVGKMNTGELFF	TGCAGCGTTGGAAAAATGAACACCGGGGAGCTGTTTTTT	-	TRBV29-1	TRBJ2-2	-
CASSPGQGVYGYTF	TGTGCCAGCAGCCCGGGACAGGGGGTCTATGGCTACACCTTC	few	TRBV13	TRBJ1-2	TRBD1
CASSPDGLNTEAFF	TGTGCCAGCAGTCCCGACGGATTGAACACTGAAGCTTTCTTT	-	TRBV12-3/TRBV12-4	TRBJ1-1	-
CASSENRGIVSGELFF	TGTGCCAGCAGCGAAAACAGGGGTATTGTCTCCGGGGAGCTGTTTTTT	-	TRBV9	TRBJ2-2	TRBD1
CASSSRTGPTDTQYF	TGTGCCAGCAGTTCCAGGACAGGCCCCACAGATACGCAGTATTTT	many	TRBV6-5	TRBJ2-3	TRBD1
CASSLSPESYEQYF	TGTGCCAGCAGCTTATCCCCGGAATCCTACGAGCAGTACTTC	-	TRBV7-3	TRBJ2-7	-
CAISEPLGDTGELFF	TGTGCCATCAGTGAGCCCCTAGGGGACACCGGGGAGCTGTTTTTT	-	TRBV10-3	TRBJ2-2	-
CASSQDRSAREKLFF	TGCGCCAGCAGCCAAGATAGGTCAGCCCGAGAAAAACTGTTTTTT	few	TRBV4-3	TRBJ1-4	-
CASSQDWRAQNTEAFF	TGCGCCAGCAGCCAAGATTGGCGGGCGCAGAACACTGAAGCTTTCTTT	-	TRBV4-3	TRBJ1-1	-
CATSEDRVQETQYF	TGTGCCACCAGTGAGGACAGGGTACAAGAGACCCAGTACTTC	-	TRBV24-1	TRBJ2-5	TRBD1
CASSSGQGANEQYF	TGTGCCAGCAGCTCCGGACAGGGGGCGAACGAGCAGTACTTC	-	TRBV5-4	TRBJ2-7	TRBD1
CASRDRGRTQPRHF	TGTGCCAGCAGGGACAGGGGTAGAACTCAGCCCCGGCATTTT	-	TRBV2	TRBJ1-5	TRBD1
CASSPLLTRGLNTEAFF	TGTGCCAGCTCACCACTACTCACGAGGGGATTGAACACTGAAGCTTTCTTT	-	TRBV18	TRBJ1-1	-
CASSGEGVWEETQYF	TGTGCCAGCTCAGGCGAGGGGGTCTGGGAAGAGACCCAGTACTTC	few	TRBV18	TRBJ2-5	-
CASSSGVQPQHF	TGTGCCAGCAGCTCGGGAGTTCAGCCCCAGCATTTT	many	TRBV7-2	TRBJ1-5	-
CASSQGNGVDEQFF	TGTGCCAGCAGCCAAGGGAACGGGGTCGATGAGCAGTTCTTC	many	TRBV4-2	TRBJ2-1	-